One sample yielded the 6 T cell receptor beta chains listed below, sequenced in a study of cytomegalovirus exposure and HLA in healthy donors (TCRdb year 2017). Libraries came from the immunoSEQ multiplex PCR assay. In TCRdb, the immuneACCESS table is reduced to in-frame sequences with V and J assigned. These tables do not hold every clone; where another copy was compared, an unresolved V gene accounts for under half, and the others remain unexplained. The sample profile shows about 120,000 clones; 80% to 90% of them were found once. The ten most abundant clones make up roughly 1.2% of the sample. Sample: PBMCs. The receptors shown here come from a woman aged 18-30 years in good health and CMV-seronegative.

The chain carries TRBV11-2 and TRBJ2-2, with D unclear. Germline V CDR1 and CDR2: SGHAT, FQNNGV. The CDR3 spans 15 residues. V was cut by 1 base and J by 0 bases, with 6 bases left in between. The DNA for the CDR3 is TGTGCCAGCAGCTTAGGTACAGCGAACACCGGGGAGCTGTTTTTT. It translates to CASSLGTANTGELFF.

CDR3 nucleotide sequence: TGTGCCAGCAGCTTAGGACTAGTGAGCGAGCAGTTCTTC. Encoded protein: CASSLGLVSEQFF. This chain links TRBV13 with TRBJ2-1; TRBD2 is a possible D gene (5 bases). Looked up from germline, CDR1 is PRHDT and CDR2 is FYEKMQ (reference sequence). V was clipped by 0 bases and J by 10 bases, with 10 bases between them. This CDR3 region has 13 residues.

The chain combines TRBV7-6 with TRBJ2-2, with D unresolved. V gave up 1 base and J gave up 4 bases, with 16 bases separating them. Germline-derived CDR1 and CDR2 are SGHVS and FNYEAQ. This CDR3 has 17 amino acids. CDR3 bases: TGTGCCAGCAGCTTAGAAAAGCGTATCCCCTTCACCGGGGAGCTGTTTTTT. It codes for CASSLEKRIPFTGELFF. Complete variable domain (other parts from reference TRBV7-6 and TRBJ2-2): GAGVSQSPRYKVTKRGQDVALRCDPISGHVSLYWYRQALGQGPEFLTYFNYEAQQDKSGLPNDRFSAERPEGSISTLTIQRTEQRDSAMYRCASSLEKRIPFTGELFFGEGSRLTVL.

V and J are TRBV11-2 and TRBJ2-5; D not certain. Trimming cost V 5 bases and J 1 base, with 11 bases left between them. Per the germline V gene, CDR1 is SGHAT and CDR2 is FQNNGV. The CDR3 loop spans 14 amino acids. The CDR3 sequence is CASSPGPSQETQYF. CDR3 bases: TGTGCCAGCAGCCCAGGCCCATCCCAAGAGACCCAGTACTTC.

V usage is TRBV18 and J usage is TRBJ1-4; D is perhaps TRBD1 (5 bases). V was pared by 0 bases and J by 6 bases, with 11 bases between. CDR3 length: 15 amino acids. The germline gives CDR1 KGHSH, CDR2 LQKENI. CDR3 DNA: TGTGCCAGCTCACCACCGTCCAGGGCGGATGAAAAACTGTTTTTT. Translating gives CASSPPSRADEKLFF.

The rearrangement uses TRBV5-1 and TRBJ2-5, with 7 bases matching TRBD1. The CDR3 covers 14 residues. Germline V gives CDR1 SGHRS, CDR2 YFSETQ. The J segment lost 5 bases and the V segment lost 4 bases, leaving 8 bases of the junction unmatched. The CDR3 region has the DNA TGCGCCAGCAGCCTAGGGACAGTCCGCGAGACCCAGTACTTC. This translates into CASSLGTVRETQYF.